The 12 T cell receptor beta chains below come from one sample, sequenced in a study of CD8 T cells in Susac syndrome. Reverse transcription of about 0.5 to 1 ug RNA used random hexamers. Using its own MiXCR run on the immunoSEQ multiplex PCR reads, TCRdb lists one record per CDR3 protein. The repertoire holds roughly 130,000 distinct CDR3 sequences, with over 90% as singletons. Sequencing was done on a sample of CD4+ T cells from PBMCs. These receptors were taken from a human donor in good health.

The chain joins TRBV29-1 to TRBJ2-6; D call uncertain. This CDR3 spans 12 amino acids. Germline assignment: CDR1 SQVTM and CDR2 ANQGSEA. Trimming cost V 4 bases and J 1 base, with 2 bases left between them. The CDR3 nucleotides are TGCAGCGTTGGGTCTGGGGCCAACGTCCTGACTTTC. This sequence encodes CSVGSGANVLTF.

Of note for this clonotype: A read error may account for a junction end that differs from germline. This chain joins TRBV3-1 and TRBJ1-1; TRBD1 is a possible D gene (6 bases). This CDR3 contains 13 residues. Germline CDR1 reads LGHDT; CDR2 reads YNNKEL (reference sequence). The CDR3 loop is CASGQTGGAEAFF. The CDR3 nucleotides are TGTGCCAGCGGCCAGACAGGAGGTGCAGAAGCTTTCTTT. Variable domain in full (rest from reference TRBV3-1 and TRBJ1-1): DTAVSQTPKYLVTQMGNDKSIKCEQNLGHDTMYWYKQDSKKFLKIMFSYNNKELIINETVPNRFSPKSPDKAHLNLHINSLELGDSAVYFCASGQTGGAEAFFGQGTRLTVV.

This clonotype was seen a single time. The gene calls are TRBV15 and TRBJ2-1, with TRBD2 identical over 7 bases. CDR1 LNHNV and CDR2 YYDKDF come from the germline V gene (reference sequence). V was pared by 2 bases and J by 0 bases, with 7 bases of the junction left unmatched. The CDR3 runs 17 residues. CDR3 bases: TGTGCCACCAGCAGAATAAAAGCGGGAACCTCCTACAATGAGCAGTTCTTC. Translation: CATSRIKAGTSYNEQFF.

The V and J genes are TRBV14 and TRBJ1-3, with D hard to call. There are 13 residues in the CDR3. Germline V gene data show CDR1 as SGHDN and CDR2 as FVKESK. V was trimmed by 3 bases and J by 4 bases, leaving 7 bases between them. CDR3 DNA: TGTGCCAGCAGCCATGGCGAAGGAAACACCATATATTTT. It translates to CASSHGEGNTIYF.

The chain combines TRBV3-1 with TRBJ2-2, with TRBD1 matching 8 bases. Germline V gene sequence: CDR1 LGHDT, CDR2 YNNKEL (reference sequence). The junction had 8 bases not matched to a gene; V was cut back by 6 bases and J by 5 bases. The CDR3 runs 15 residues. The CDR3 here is CASSRQGIWTGELFF. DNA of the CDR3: TGTGCCAGCAGTCGACAGGGGATTTGGACCGGGGAGCTGTTTTTT.

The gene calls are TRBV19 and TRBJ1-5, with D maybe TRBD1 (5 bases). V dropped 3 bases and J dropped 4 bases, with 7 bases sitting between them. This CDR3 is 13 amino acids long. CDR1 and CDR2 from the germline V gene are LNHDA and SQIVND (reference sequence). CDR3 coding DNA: TGTGCCAGTAGTATGGGGCCAAATCAGCCCCAGCATTTT. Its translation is CASSMGPNQPQHF.

CDR3 sequence (DNA): TGTGCCAGCAGTTCCACCCATCCGCCTACTATGAACACTGAAGCTTTCTTT. Amino acids: CASSSTHPPTMNTEAFF. J is TRBJ1-1 and V is TRBV6-5; D gene uncertain. The length of the CDR3 is 17 residues. Trimming removed 4 bases from V and 0 bases from J, with 18 bases in between. Germline CDR1 reads MNHEY; CDR2 reads SVGAGI.

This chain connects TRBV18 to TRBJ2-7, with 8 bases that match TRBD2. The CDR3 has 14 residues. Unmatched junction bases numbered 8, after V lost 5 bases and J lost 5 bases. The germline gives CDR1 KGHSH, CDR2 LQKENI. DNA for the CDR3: TGTGCCAGCTCATCAACTAGCGGCCTCGACGAGCAGTACTTC. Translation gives CASSSTSGLDEQYF.

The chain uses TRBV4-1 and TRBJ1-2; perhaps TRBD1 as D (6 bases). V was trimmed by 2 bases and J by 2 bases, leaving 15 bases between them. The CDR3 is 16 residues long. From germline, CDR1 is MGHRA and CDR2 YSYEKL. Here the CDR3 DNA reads TGCGCCAGCAGCCAACTTCTACAGGGATCGAACTATGGCTACACCTTC. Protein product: CASSQLLQGSNYGYTF.

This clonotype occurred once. The CDR3 region is CSAKVAGVNIQYF. Written as DNA, the CDR3 is TGCAGTGCTAAAGTAGCGGGAGTAAACATTCAGTACTTC. The chain joins TRBV20-1 to TRBJ2-4; 9 bases align to TRBD2. The germline CDR1 and CDR2 sequences are DFQATT and SNEGSKA (reference sequence). The CDR3 sequence is 13 residues long. After removal of 4 bases from V and 6 bases from J, the junction contained 4 bases not matched to a gene.

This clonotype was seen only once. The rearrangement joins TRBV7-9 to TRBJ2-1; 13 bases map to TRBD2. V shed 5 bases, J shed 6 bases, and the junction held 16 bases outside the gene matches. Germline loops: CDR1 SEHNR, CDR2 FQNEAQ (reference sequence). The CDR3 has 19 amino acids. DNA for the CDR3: TGTGCCAGCAGCCCAAGGACTAGCGGGAGACAGCAAGGAATCAATGAGCAGTTCTTC. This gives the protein CASSPRTSGRQQGINEQFF.

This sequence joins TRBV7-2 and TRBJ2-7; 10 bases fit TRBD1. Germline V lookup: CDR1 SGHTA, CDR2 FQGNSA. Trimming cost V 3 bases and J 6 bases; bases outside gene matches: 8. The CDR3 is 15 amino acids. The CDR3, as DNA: TGTGCCAGCAGCTTCTATCCGGGACAGGGGTCCGAGCAGTACTTC. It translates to CASSFYPGQGSEQYF. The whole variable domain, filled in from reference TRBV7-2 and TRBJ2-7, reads GAGVSQSPSNKVTEKGKDVELRCDPISGHTALYWYRQSLGQGLEFLIYFQGNSAPDKSGLPSDRFSAERTGGSVSTLTIQRTQQEDSAVYLCASSFYPGQGSEQYFGPGTRLTVT.